The 31 T cell receptor beta chains given below trace back to one sample, sequenced in a study of T cell responses to AZD1222 COVID-19 vaccine (dated by TCRdb to the early 2020s). To prepare the library, the immunoSEQ multiplex PCR assay was applied. TCRdb mirrors the immuneACCESS table, restricted to in-frame sequences. Some clones are absent from its copies; in checked studies, under half trace to an unresolved V gene, and the reason for the others is unknown. The sample table holds 100,000 or so clones, of which roughly 89% were seen once. The ten largest clones capture about 3.9% of the sample. The time point label, read with the paper, signifies: baseline before first vaccination. Source: peripheral blood, taken on day 0 of AZD1222 vaccination. Receptors were obtained from an adult in good health.

J is TRBJ2-7 and V is TRBV9; 9 bases are shared with TRBD1. CDR1 and CDR2 (germline): SGDLS, YYNGEE. With V trimmed by 2 bases and J by 6 bases, 3 bases remained unmatched. This CDR3 region has 13 residues. The CDR3 sequence: CASSVGTGTEQYF. The DNA of the CDR3 is TGTGCCAGCAGCGTCGGGACAGGGACCGAGCAGTACTTC. The variable domain in full, completed from reference TRBV9 and TRBJ2-7, reads DSGVTQTPKHLITATGQRVTLRCSPRSGDLSVYWYQQSLDQGLQFLIQYYNGEERAKGNILERFSAQQFPDLHSELNLSSLELGDSALYFCASSVGTGTEQYFGPGTRLTVT.

The rearrangement links TRBV15 to TRBJ2-7; D remains ambiguous. This CDR3 spans 15 amino acids. Trimming cost V 0 bases and J 3 bases, with 12 bases left between them. Germline loops: CDR1 LNHNV, CDR2 YYDKDF (reference sequence). The CDR3 DNA follows: TGTGCCACCAGCAGAGATCCTTCCAGCATCTACGAGCAGTACTTC. Protein sequence: CATSRDPSSIYEQYF.

The genes are TRBV6-2 or TRBV6-3 and TRBJ1-5; D not certain. The CDR3 length is 13 residues. The germline V gene has CDR1 MNHEY and CDR2 SVGEGT. The ends were cut back, 1 base at V and 5 bases at J, with 6 bases in the middle. CDR3 sequence (DNA): TGTGCCAGCAGTTACTATTCGCATCAGCCCCAGCATTTT. It encodes CASSYYSHQPQHF.

V usage is TRBV6-5 and J usage is TRBJ1-6; D remains unclear. V lost 6 bases, J lost 8 bases, and 11 bases lay in between. The CDR3 spans 13 residues. Per the germline V gene, CDR1 is MNHEY and CDR2 is SVGAGI. The CDR3 DNA sequence: TGTGCCAGCAGCTCTTCTGAGGATTCACCCCTCCACTTT. Amino acids: CASSSSEDSPLHF.

This chain connects TRBV3-1 (or the pseudogene TRBV3-2) to TRBJ1-2; D might be TRBD1 (5 bases). V lost 8 bases and J lost 5, with 12 bases in between. CDR3 size: 12 residues. CDR1 is LGHDT and CDR2 is YNNKEL in the germline V gene (reference sequence). The CDR3 spells CASHGGGYGYTF. The CDR3 nucleotides are TGTGCCAGCCACGGGGGGGGATATGGCTACACCTTC.

The J gene is TRBJ1-1, the V gene TRBV18; unclear D gene. The CDR3 totals 15 residues. Germline values: CDR1 KGHSH, CDR2 LQKENI. Trimming shortened V by 0 bases and J by 5 bases, and 13 bases separated the two germline ends. CDR3 nucleotides: TGTGCCAGCTCACCACCGACAACCCGGCGGACTGAAGCTTTCTTT. Amino acids: CASSPPTTRRTEAFF. The entire variable domain, with the rest obtained from reference TRBV18 and TRBJ1-1, is as follows: NAGVMQNPRHLVRRRGQEARLRCSPMKGHSHVYWYRQLPEEGLKFMVYLQKENIIDESGMPKERFSAEFPKEGPSILRIQQVVRGDSAAYFCASSPPTTRRTEAFFGQGTRLTVV.

DNA of the CDR3: TGTGCCAGCAGTGAGTGGCCCACTGGGACCTACGAGCAGTACTTC. The encoded protein is CASSEWPTGTYEQYF. The V call is TRBV6-4, the J call TRBJ2-7; D uncertain. V lost 3 bases and J 2 bases, leaving 14 bases between the germline ends. The germline gives CDR1 MRHNA, CDR2 SNTAGT. This CDR3 spans 15 amino acids.

The chain uses TRBV2 and TRBJ1-5; 10 nucleotides match TRBD1. The CDR3 runs to 15 residues. CDR1 is SNHLY, CDR2 FYNNEI, per germline. J gave up 2 bases and V 6 bases, and 4 bases lay outside the gene matches. CDR3 sequence: CASRGDRGGNQPQHF. CDR3 nucleotides: TGTGCCAGCAGGGGGGACAGGGGAGGCAATCAGCCCCAGCATTTT.

The chain uses TRBV11-3 and TRBJ2-3; D not certain. CDR1 and CDR2 (germline): SGHNT, YENEEA. The length of the CDR3 is 14 residues. With 1 base removed from V and 3 bases from J, the gap between germline ends came to 8 bases. CDR3 sequence reads: CASSLGSGTDTQYF. As DNA, the CDR3 is TGTGCCAGCAGCTTAGGGAGTGGAACAGATACGCAGTATTTT.

This chain uses TRBV9 with TRBJ1-2; 9 positions match TRBD1. CDR1 and CDR2 from the germline V gene are SGDLS and YYNGEE. The CDR3 is 14 amino acids. Losses at the gene ends were 4 bases for V and 7 bases for J; bases not matched to a gene: 8. As DNA, the CDR3 is TGTGCCAGCAGCTCACTAACAGGGGGCCTTGGCTACACCTTC. It translates to CASSSLTGGLGYTF.

This clone was counted a few times. CDR3 sequence: CASSGGGAYNEQFF. The CDR3 nucleotides read TGTGCCAGTTCGGGCGGGGGTGCCTACAATGAGCAGTTCTTC. This sequence joins TRBV19 and TRBJ2-1; 7 bases agree with TRBD2. V gave up 8 bases and J gave up 2 bases; unmatched junction bases: 6. The CDR3 has 14 amino acids. CDR1 is LNHDA and CDR2 is SQIVND in the germline V gene (reference sequence).

The rearrangement joins TRBV11-1 to TRBJ2-5; 9 bases align to TRBD2. The junction had 4 bases not matched to a gene; V was cut back by 5 bases and J by 6 bases. This CDR3 is 13 amino acids long. The germline CDR1 and CDR2 sequences are SGHAT and FQDESV (reference sequence). The CDR3 loop is CASSLSGGKTQYF. The CDR3 bases are TGTGCCAGCAGCCTTAGCGGGGGAAAGACCCAGTACTTC.

The chain recombines TRBV4-1 with TRBJ2-3; no reliable D call. The CDR3 has 15 amino acids. V was shortened by 1 base and J by 5 bases, with 13 bases between the two germline ends. Per germline, CDR1 MGHRA and CDR2 YSYEKL. The CDR3 protein is CASSQVWPLGDTQYF. In nucleotides, the CDR3 is TGCGCCAGCAGCCAAGTATGGCCCTTGGGAGATACGCAGTATTTT.

The rearrangement uses TRBV14 and TRBJ1-3; 10 bases fit TRBD1. V dropped 1 base and J dropped 7; count of bases not matched to a gene: 7. CDR1 and CDR2 from the germline V gene are SGHDN and FVKESK. There are 16 residues in the CDR3. CDR3 bases: TGTGCCAGCAGCCAAGCGGGACAGGGGATACGGAACACCATATATTTT. Its protein product is CASSQAGQGIRNTIYF. Complete variable domain (other parts from reference TRBV14 and TRBJ1-3): EAGVTQFPSHSVIEKGQTVTLRCDPISGHDNLYWYRRVMGKEIKFLLHFVKESKQDESGMPNNRFLAERTGGTYSTLKVQPAELEDSGVYFCASSQAGQGIRNTIYFGEGSWLTVV.

The CDR3 DNA is TGCGCCAGCAGTGCGGACACCTTCGCCTACGAGCAGTACTTC. Protein: CASSADTFAYEQYF. The V and J genes are TRBV10-2 and TRBJ2-7; a weak D match, TRBD1 (5 bases). Germline CDR1 WSHSY, CDR2 SAAADI. V shed 4 bases and J shed 2 bases, with 12 bases lying between them. The length of the CDR3 is 14 residues.

The chain links TRBV29-1 to TRBJ1-2; tentatively, D is TRBD1 (6 bases). CDR1 and CDR2 from the germline V gene are SQVTM and ANQGSEA. This CDR3 spans 14 amino acids. V lost 7 bases and J lost 0, with 15 bases in between. CDR3 sequence: CSASPGTTNYGYTF. CDR3 nucleotides: TGCAGCGCCTCGCCCGGGACAACTAACTATGGCTACACCTTC.

The chain links TRBV3-1 (or the pseudogene TRBV3-2) to TRBJ2-2, with 7 positions matching TRBD2. Germline loops: CDR1 LGHDT, CDR2 YNNKEL (reference sequence). This CDR3 comprises 16 residues. The junction had 5 bases not matched to a gene; V was cut back by 3 bases and J by 1 base. CDR3 in DNA: TGTGCCAGCAGCCACCCGGGACTACTGAACACCGGGGAGCTGTTTTTT. As protein: CASSHPGLLNTGELFF.

The gene calls are TRBV5-5 and TRBJ1-2, with unresolved D. Germline values: CDR1 SGHKS, CDR2 YYEKEE (reference sequence). V was pared by 0 bases and J by 6 bases, with 3 bases between. The CDR3 runs to 11 residues. The CDR3 region is CASSLGHGYTF. The CDR3 DNA reads as TGTGCCAGCAGCTTGGGACATGGCTACACCTTC. Combining the CDR3 with reference TRBV5-5 and TRBJ1-2 gives the whole variable domain DAGVTQSPTHLIKTRGQQVTLRCSPISGHKSVSWYQQVLGQGPQFIFQYYEKEERGRGNFPDRFSARQFPNYSSELNVNALLLGDSALYLCASSLGHGYTFGSGTRLTVV.

This clone occurred a few times. V and J are TRBV3-1 (or the pseudogene TRBV3-2) and TRBJ1-4; TRBD1 might be the D (5 bases). CDR3 length: 17 residues. The V end lost 7 bases, the J end lost 3 bases, and 21 bases lay between the germline ends. The germline V gene has CDR1 LGHDT and CDR2 YNNKEL (reference sequence). The CDR3 region has the DNA TGTGCCAGCATGGGAGTGAGGCAGGGCGCGTCTAATGAAAAACTGTTTTTT. It is translated as CASMGVRQGASNEKLFF.

This chain links TRBV4-1 with TRBJ1-1; D is possibly TRBD1 (5 bases). The CDR3 is 15 residues long. The V end lost 0 bases, the J end lost 1 base, and 9 bases lay between the germline ends. From germline, CDR1 is MGHRA and CDR2 YSYEKL. The CDR3 nucleotides are TGCGCCAGCAGCCAAGAGAGGGGTCCGAACACTGAAGCTTTCTTT. The encoded protein is CASSQERGPNTEAFF.

V is TRBV4-3 and J is TRBJ2-5; TRBD1 agrees at 7 bases. In germline, CDR1 is LGHNA, CDR2 YSLEER. V gave up 0 bases and J gave up 1 base; unmatched junction bases: 8. The CDR3 consists of 17 residues. The CDR3 DNA follows: TGCGCCAGCAGCCAAGAAAGGGGGCGGGCGGCCCAAGAGACCCAGTACTTC. Translated: CASSQERGRAAQETQYF.

The chain links TRBV25-1 to TRBJ1-2; D gene uncertain. The germline gives CDR1 MGHDK, CDR2 SYGVNS. This CDR3 contains 14 residues. V was cut by 4 bases and J by 6 bases, with 15 bases left in between. The CDR3 sequence: CASSAPGVRNGYTF. CDR3 bases: TGTGCCAGCAGTGCGCCAGGAGTGAGGAATGGCTACACCTTC.

The rearrangement joins TRBV5-5 to TRBJ2-7; 10 positions agree with TRBD1. CDR1 and CDR2 (germline): SGHKS, YYEKEE (reference sequence). CDR3 size: 14 residues. After removal of 5 bases from V and 3 bases from J, the junction contained 5 bases not matched to a gene. CDR3 nucleotide sequence: TGTGCCAGCAGAAAGGGACAGGGGAACTACGAGCAGTACTTC. Translation gives CASRKGQGNYEQYF.

The rearrangement links TRBV10-3 to TRBJ2-1; a possible D gene is TRBD2 (6 bases). This CDR3 is built from 15 residues. Germline V gene data show CDR1 as ENHRY and CDR2 as SYGVKD. V was shortened by 3 bases and J by 9 bases, with 18 bases between the two germline ends. DNA of the CDR3: TGTGCCATCAGTGATCGGGACTTATATATCGGTGAGCAGTTCTTC. Protein: CAISDRDLYIGEQFF.

This sequence joins TRBV19 and TRBJ2-1, with a weak D call TRBD2 (5 bases). Germline V lookup: CDR1 LNHDA, CDR2 SQIVND (reference sequence). The CDR3 has 16 residues. The V and J ends lost 1 base and 6 bases respectively, with 16 bases between them. CDR3 region: CASSIGQTEAGNEQFF. The CDR3 nucleotides are TGTGCCAGTAGTATAGGTCAAACGGAGGCGGGCAATGAGCAGTTCTTC.

The chain employs TRBV24-1 and TRBJ1-2; tentatively, D is TRBD1 (5 bases). Germline V gene lookup returns CDR1 KGHDR and CDR2 SFDVKD. V lost 1 base and J 7 bases, leaving 6 bases between the germline ends. The CDR3 runs to 12 residues. For the CDR3, the DNA is TGTGCCACCAGTGATTTCGGGGGTGGCTACACCTTC. It encodes CATSDFGGGYTF.

This chain joins TRBV2 and TRBJ2-5; TRBD2 matches at 11 bases. The CDR3 sequence is 15 residues long. The germline CDR1 and CDR2 sequences are SNHLY and FYNNEI. The junction had 7 bases not matched to a gene; V was cut back by 5 bases and J by 5 bases. In nucleotides, the CDR3 is TGTGCCAGCAGTAGGATAGCGGGGGGGCGCGAGACCCAGTACTTC. It yields the protein CASSRIAGGRETQYF.

This clone has only a few counts. The V call is TRBV6-1, the J call TRBJ2-4, with 11 nucleotides matching TRBD2. The CDR3 is made up of 15 amino acids. J lost 3 bases, V lost 2 bases, and 0 bases had no gene match. The V gene's germline CDR1 is MNHNS and CDR2 SASEGT. The CDR3, as DNA: TGTGCCAGCAGTGAACTAGCGGGGGGCAAAAACATTCAGTACTTC. Translated: CASSELAGGKNIQYF.

This sequence joins TRBV6-5 and TRBJ1-5; unclear D gene. Germline V gene sequence: CDR1 MNHEY, CDR2 SVGAGI. The V and J ends lost 5 bases and 2 bases respectively, with 13 bases between them. The CDR3 has 15 residues. In DNA, the CDR3 is TGTGCCAGCAGTCCTCAGACATCCCGCAATCAGCCCCAGCATTTT. As protein: CASSPQTSRNQPQHF.

The V and J genes are TRBV5-1 and TRBJ2-3; 8 positions match TRBD2. After removal of 3 bases from V and 4 bases from J, the junction contained 7 bases not matched to a gene. The CDR3 is 15 amino acids. Germline CDR1 and CDR2: SGHRS and YFSETQ. The CDR3 sequence is CASSYGGAEADTQYF. The CDR3 coding sequence is TGCGCCAGCAGCTACGGGGGGGCCGAGGCAGATACGCAGTATTTT.

The chain joins TRBV4-1 to TRBJ2-4; D is ambiguous. V was pared by 0 bases and J by 0 bases, with 15 bases between. CDR3 length: 18 amino acids. Germline CDR1 is MGHRA and CDR2 is YSYEKL. Here the CDR3 DNA reads TGCGCCAGCAGCCAAGATTCTGGCCAGGTACTAGCCAAAAACATTCAGTACTTC. Protein sequence: CASSQDSGQVLAKNIQYF.